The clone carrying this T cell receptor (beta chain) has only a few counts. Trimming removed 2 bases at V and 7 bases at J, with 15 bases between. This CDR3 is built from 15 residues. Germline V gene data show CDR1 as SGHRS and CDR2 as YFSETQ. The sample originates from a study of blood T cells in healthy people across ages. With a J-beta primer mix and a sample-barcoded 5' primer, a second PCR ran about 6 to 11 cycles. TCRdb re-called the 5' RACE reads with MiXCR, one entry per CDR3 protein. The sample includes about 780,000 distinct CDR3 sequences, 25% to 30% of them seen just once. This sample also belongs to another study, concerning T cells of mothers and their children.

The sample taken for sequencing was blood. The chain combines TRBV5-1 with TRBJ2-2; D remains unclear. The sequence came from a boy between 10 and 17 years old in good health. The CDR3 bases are TGCGCCAGCAGCTTAACAGCGAGCTCGGGCGGGGAGCTGTTTTTT. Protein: CASSLTASSGGELFF.